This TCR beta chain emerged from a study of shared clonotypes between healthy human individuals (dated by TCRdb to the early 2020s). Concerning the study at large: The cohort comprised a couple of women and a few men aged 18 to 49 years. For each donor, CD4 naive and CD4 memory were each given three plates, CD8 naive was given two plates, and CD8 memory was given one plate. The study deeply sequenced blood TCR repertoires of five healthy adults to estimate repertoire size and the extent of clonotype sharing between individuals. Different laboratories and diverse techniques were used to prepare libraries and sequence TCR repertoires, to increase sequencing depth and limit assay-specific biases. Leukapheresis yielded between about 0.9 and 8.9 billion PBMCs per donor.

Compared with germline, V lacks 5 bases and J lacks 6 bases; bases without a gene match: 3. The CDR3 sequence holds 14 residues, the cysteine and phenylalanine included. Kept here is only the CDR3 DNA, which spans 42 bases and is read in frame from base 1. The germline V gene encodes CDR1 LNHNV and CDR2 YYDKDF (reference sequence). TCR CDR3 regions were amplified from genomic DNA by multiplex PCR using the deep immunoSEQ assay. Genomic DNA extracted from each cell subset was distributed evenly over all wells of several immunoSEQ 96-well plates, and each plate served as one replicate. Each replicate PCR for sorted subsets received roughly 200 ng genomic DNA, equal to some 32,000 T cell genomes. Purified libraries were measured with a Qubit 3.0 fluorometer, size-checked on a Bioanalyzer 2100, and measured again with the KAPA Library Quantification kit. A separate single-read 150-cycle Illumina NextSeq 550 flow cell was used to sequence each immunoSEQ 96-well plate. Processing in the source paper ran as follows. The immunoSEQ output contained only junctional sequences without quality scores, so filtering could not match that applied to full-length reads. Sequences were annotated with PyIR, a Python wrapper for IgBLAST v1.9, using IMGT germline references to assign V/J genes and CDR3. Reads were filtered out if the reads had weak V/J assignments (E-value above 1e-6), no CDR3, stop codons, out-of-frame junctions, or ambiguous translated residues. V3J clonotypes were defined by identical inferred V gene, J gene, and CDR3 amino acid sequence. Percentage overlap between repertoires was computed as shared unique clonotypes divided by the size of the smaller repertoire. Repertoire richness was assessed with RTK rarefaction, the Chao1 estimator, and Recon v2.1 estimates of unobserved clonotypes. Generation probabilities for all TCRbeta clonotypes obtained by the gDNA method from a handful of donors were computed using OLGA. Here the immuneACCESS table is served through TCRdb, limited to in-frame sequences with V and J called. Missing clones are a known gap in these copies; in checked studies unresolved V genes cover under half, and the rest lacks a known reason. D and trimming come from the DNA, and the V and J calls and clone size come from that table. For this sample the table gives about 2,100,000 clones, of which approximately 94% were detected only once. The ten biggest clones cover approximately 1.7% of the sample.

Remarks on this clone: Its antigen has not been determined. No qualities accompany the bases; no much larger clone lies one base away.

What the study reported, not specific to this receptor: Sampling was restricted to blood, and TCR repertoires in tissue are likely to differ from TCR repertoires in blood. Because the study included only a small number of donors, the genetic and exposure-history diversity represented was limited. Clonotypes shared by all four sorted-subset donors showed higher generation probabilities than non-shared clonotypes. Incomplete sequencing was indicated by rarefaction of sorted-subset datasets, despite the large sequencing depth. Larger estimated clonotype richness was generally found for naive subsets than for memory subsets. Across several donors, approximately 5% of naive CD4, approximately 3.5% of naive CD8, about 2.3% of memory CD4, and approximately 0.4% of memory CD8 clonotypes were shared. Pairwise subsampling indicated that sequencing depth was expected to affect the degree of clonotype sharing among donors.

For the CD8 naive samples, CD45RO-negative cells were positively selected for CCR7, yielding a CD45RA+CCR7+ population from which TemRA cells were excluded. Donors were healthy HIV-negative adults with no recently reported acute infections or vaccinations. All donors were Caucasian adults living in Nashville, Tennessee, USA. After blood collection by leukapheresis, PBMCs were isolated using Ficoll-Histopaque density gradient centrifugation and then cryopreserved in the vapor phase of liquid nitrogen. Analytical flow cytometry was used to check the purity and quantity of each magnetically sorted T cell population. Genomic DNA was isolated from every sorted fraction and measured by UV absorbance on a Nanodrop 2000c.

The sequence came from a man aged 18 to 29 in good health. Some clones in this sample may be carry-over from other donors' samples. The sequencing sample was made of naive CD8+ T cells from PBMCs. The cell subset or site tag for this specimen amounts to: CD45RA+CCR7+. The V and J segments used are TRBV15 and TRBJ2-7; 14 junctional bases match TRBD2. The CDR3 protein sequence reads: CATSGGTSGSEQYF. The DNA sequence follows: TGTGCCACCAGCGGGGGGACTAGCGGGAGCGAGCAGTACTTC.